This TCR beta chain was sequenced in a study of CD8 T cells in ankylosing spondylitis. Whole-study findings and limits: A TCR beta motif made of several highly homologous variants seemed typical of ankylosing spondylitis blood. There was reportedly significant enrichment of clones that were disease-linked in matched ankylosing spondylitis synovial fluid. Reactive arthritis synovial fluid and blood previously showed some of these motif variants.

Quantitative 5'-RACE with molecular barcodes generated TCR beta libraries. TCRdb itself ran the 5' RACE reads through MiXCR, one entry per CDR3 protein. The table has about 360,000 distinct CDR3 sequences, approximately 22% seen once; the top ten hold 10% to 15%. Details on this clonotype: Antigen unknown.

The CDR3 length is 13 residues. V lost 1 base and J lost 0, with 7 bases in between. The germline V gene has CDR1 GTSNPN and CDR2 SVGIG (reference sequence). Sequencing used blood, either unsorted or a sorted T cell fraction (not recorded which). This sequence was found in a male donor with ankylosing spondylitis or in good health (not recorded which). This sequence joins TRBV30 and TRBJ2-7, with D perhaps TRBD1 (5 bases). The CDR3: CAWSGTISYEQYF. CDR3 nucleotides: TGTGCCTGGAGTGGGACAATCTCCTACGAGCAGTACTTC.